This TCR beta chain was observed in a study of siplizumab effects on memory and regulatory T cells (dated by TCRdb to between 2018 and 2021). Some background on the complete study: The study looked at the effect of siplizumab, an anti-CD2 antibody, on alloreactive T-cell subsets in allogeneic mixed lymphocyte reactions made from human PBMCs. Findings and caveats that apply to the study as a whole: Sequences below about 10^-5 frequency were poorly captured, so only a minor fraction of alloreactive clones could be mapped to unstimulated subsets. In reactions with siplizumab, an average of roughly 70% of mappable alloreactive CD4+ clones were Treg-derived, compared with 25% to 30% in control reactions. A naive or memory phenotype could not be assigned to roughly 80-97% of proliferating CD4+ or CD8+ clones. Greater diversity appeared to be present in unstimulated naive T cells than in memory T cells, and a substantial contribution to the alloresponse seemed to be made by naive cells. Whether proliferating Tregs from siplizumab cultures were suppressive was not functionally confirmed. The cumulative frequency of alloreactive sequences that could be traced back to unstimulated CD4+ memory T cells was significantly reduced by siplizumab.

Libraries were constructed by the immunoSEQ multiplex PCR assay. Around 10^5 TCR templates per sample were assayed by the deep sequencing platform. Genomic DNA extracted from sorted T cells was used for TCRbeta CDR3 sequencing. The authors' pipeline ran thus. The R programming language was used for clonal analysis of the TCRbeta CDR3 data. Alloreactive CD4+ and CD8+ clones were defined by comparing unstimulated samples with post-reaction CFSE-low samples. By matching sequences to the repertoires of sorted unstimulated Treg and non-Treg cells, each alloreactive CD4+ clone was assigned a regulatory or non-regulatory origin. TCRdb took over this immuneACCESS table, retaining in-frame rearrangements with V and J assigned. Such tables are incomplete; in checked studies, under half of the missing clones stem from an unresolved V gene, and the remainder is unexplained. The DNA gave D and trimming, while V, J and clone size come from that table. Counted in this sample were tens of thousands of clones; about 88% of them appeared once. The ten most abundant clones make up approximately 0.35% of the sample.

Trimming removed 2 bases from V and 6 bases from J, leaving 13 bases between the germline ends. The CDR1 and CDR2 encoded by the germline V gene (reference sequence) are SEHNR and FQNEAQ. Measured from the cysteine to the phenylalanine, the CDR3 is 15 residues long. Only the CDR3 portion is preserved as DNA: 45 bases, with reading frame beginning at the first base. Worth noting for this clone: The clone's antigen remains unknown. No much larger clonotype is one base removed from it; base qualities were not supplied.

Unstimulated CD4+ memory cells were also sequenced in three donor pairs, together with CD4+ naive, CD8+ TEMRA, CD8+ naive and CD8+ effector memory subsets. Sorted unstimulated T cells, along with proliferating T cells recovered from mixed lymphocyte reactions, underwent TCRbeta CDR3 sequencing. Fresh whole blood from ten HLA-typed healthy donors served as the source for isolating PBMCs. The specimen was naive CD8+ T cells sorted from blood. Read against the paper, the sample's cell subset or site label means: unstimulated naive T cells. The chain couples TRBV7-9 to TRBJ1-4; possibly the D gene is TRBD1, per 5 matching bases. This sequence was found in a human donor in good health. CDR3 region: CASSLTGEEDEKLFF. Read as DNA, the sequence is TGTGCCAGCAGCTTAACGGGGGAAGAGGATGAAAAACTGTTTTTT.